The TCR beta chain described here comes from a study of blood T cell repertoires in COVID-19. About the study: Researchers got acute and convalescent COVID-19 samples from the United States, Italy and Spain. Sources were T cells, B-cell-depleted T cells, or PBMCs; the material itself was cDNA or gDNA.

In the source study's methods: How many nucleated cells were present was estimated from reference gene primer amplification. Generated by immunoSEQ multiplex PCR, the TCRdb table keeps only in-frame clones and is missing some. The V and J calls and the clone size are those of that table, but D and trimming were determined from the DNA. Of about 26,000 clones in the sample, 82% were seen once. Sequencing was done on a sample of peripheral blood. This TCR derives from a man of 80 years or more with active or convalescent COVID-19.

CDR3 nucleotide sequence: TGTGCCAGCAGCCAATATTCGACAGGGGTCTACGAGCAGTACTTC. Its protein is CASSQYSTGVYEQYF. The V call is TRBV11-2, the J call TRBJ2-7, with TRBD1 identical over 8 bases. V trimming: 5 bases; J trimming: 3 bases; junction bases outside the gene matches: 9. The CDR3 length is 15 residues. Germline-derived CDR1 and CDR2 are SGHAT and FQNNGV. Complete variable domain (other parts from reference TRBV11-2 and TRBJ2-7): EAGVAQSPRYKIIEKRQSVAFWCNPISGHATLYWYQQILGQGPKLLIQFQNNGVVDDSQLPKDRFSAERLKGVDSTLKIQPAKLEDSAVYLCASSQYSTGVYEQYFGPGTRLTVT.